Below, 14 T cell receptor beta chains from the same sample are listed, as sequenced in a study of cytomegalovirus exposure and HLA in healthy donors. Both 60 Vbeta primers and 13 Jbeta primers went into the PCR. Only in-frame clones appear in the TCRdb table, and some are missing; sequencing was by immunoSEQ multiplex PCR. The table includes fewer than 200,000 clones, 82% detected once. The sequencing input was PBMCs. All receptors come from a male donor in good health and CMV-seronegative.

This clone was detected only once. This rearrangement joins TRBV28 to TRBJ2-7; D is unresolved. CDR3 size: 15 residues. Germline V gene data show CDR1 as MDHEN and CDR2 as SYDVKM. V was cut by 2 bases and J by 2 bases, with 13 bases left in between. In DNA form, the CDR3 reads TGTGCCAGCAGTTTAAAAGCAGGATTCACCTACGAGCAGTACTTC. It translates to CASSLKAGFTYEQYF.

In its sample, this clone was seen a few times. V and J are TRBV2 and TRBJ1-2, with D perhaps matching TRBD1 (6 bases). This CDR3 is built from 14 residues. Germline V CDR1 and CDR2: SNHLY, FYNNEI. V was pared by 5 bases and J by 4 bases, with 14 bases between. This CDR3 is CASSLGGGGYGYTF. CDR3 sequence (DNA): TGTGCCAGCAGTCTGGGGGGCGGGGGCTATGGCTACACCTTC.

The V and J genes are TRBV7-2 and TRBJ2-3; 7 nucleotides agree with TRBD1. Germline assignment: CDR1 SGHTA and CDR2 FQGNSA. The V and J ends lost 5 bases and 6 bases, in that order; junction bases with no gene match: 5. CDR3 size: 13 residues. The CDR3 region is CASSPGGSDTQYF. The CDR3, as DNA: TGTGCCAGCAGCCCAGGGGGATCCGATACGCAGTATTTT.

The V and J genes are TRBV9 and TRBJ2-2, with D maybe TRBD2 (6 bases). Germline V lookup: CDR1 SGDLS, CDR2 YYNGEE. The germline V and J ends were trimmed by 3 bases and 2 bases, with 14 bases remaining between them. The CDR3 consists of 16 residues. The CDR3 region has the DNA TGTGCCAGCAGCGGAAGGGACTTAACAAACACCGGGGAGCTGTTTTTT. Amino acid sequence: CASSGRDLTNTGELFF. The whole variable domain, remainder taken from reference TRBV9 and TRBJ2-2, is DSGVTQTPKHLITATGQRVTLRCSPRSGDLSVYWYQQSLDQGLQFLIQYYNGEERAKGNILERFSAQQFPDLHSELNLSSLELGDSALYFCASSGRDLTNTGELFFGEGSRLTVL.

This clone was picked up a small number of times. The rearrangement links TRBV9 to TRBJ1-2; 11 bases line up with TRBD1. The V gene end was trimmed by 4 bases and the J gene end by 5 bases; junction bases not matched to a gene: 13. This CDR3 region has 17 residues. Per germline, CDR1 SGDLS and CDR2 YYNGEE. CDR3 sequence: CASSQRAGTGGSYGYTF. The CDR3 DNA reads as TGTGCCAGCAGCCAACGTGCCGGGACAGGGGGGTCATATGGCTACACCTTC.

The chain employs TRBV6-6 and TRBJ2-1, with TRBD2 identical over 7 bases. The CDR3 is 15 amino acids. V was clipped by 10 bases and J by 0 bases; unmatched bases: 9. Germline assignment: CDR1 MNHNY and CDR2 SVGAGI (reference sequence). CDR3 sequence reads: CAIKKSGNSYNEQFF. The CDR3 nucleotides are TGTGCCATCAAAAAGAGCGGGAACTCCTACAATGAGCAGTTCTTC.

In this sample, this clone turned up a few times. The CDR3 region is CASSQDRSADTQYF. As DNA, the CDR3 is TGTGCCAGCAGCCAAGACCGGTCTGCAGATACGCAGTATTTT. The chain links TRBV14 to TRBJ2-3; D remains ambiguous. Trimming pared 0 bases from V and 4 bases from J, leaving 8 bases between. Germline CDR1 and CDR2: SGHDN and FVKESK. This CDR3 has 14 residues.

This clone occurred once. The chain carries TRBV7-6 and TRBJ1-1, with 8 bases identical to TRBD1. The V segment lost 1 base and the J segment 8 bases; nucleotides outside the gene matches: 3. CDR1 is SGHVS and CDR2 is FNYEAQ in the germline V gene. CDR3 length: 13 residues. CDR3 DNA sequence: TGTGCCAGCAGCTTAGGACAGGGGAGCGAAGCTTTCTTT. Its protein product is CASSLGQGSEAFF. The full variable domain, its missing parts supplied by reference TRBV7-6 and TRBJ1-1, is GAGVSQSPRYKVTKRGQDVALRCDPISGHVSLYWYRQALGQGPEFLTYFNYEAQQDKSGLPNDRFSAERPEGSISTLTIQRTEQRDSAMYRCASSLGQGSEAFFGQGTRLTVV.

The chain recombines TRBV4-2 with TRBJ2-7, with 9 bases fitting TRBD1. Looked up from germline, CDR1 is LGHNA and CDR2 is YNFKEQ. The CDR3 spans 16 residues. Trimming cost V 0 bases and J 4 bases; bases outside gene matches: 7. The DNA of the CDR3 is TGTGCCAGCAGCCAAGAGGCACAGGGGGCTGGGTACGAGCAGTACTTC. Protein product: CASSQEAQGAGYEQYF.

The chain uses TRBV7-9 and TRBJ2-7; 7 nucleotides line up with TRBD2. Germline CDR1 SEHNR, CDR2 FQNEAQ (reference sequence). The junction had 0 bases not matched to a gene; V was cut back by 3 bases and J by 1 base. The CDR3 totals 13 residues. This chain's CDR3 is CASSFSGSYEQYF. The DNA of the CDR3 is TGTGCCAGCAGCTTTAGCGGGTCCTACGAGCAGTACTTC. Full variable domain (missing parts from reference TRBV7-9 and TRBJ2-7): DTGVSQNPRHKITKRGQNVTFRCDPISEHNRLYWYRQTLGQGPEFLTYFQNEAQLEKSRLLSDRFSAERPKGSFSTLEIQRTEQGDSAMYLCASSFSGSYEQYFGPGTRLTVT.

The sample holds a few counts of this clone. The rearrangement links TRBV4-3 to TRBJ1-2, with TRBD1 identical over 7 bases. The V segment lost 6 bases and the J segment 5 bases; nucleotides outside the gene matches: 15. Looked up from germline, CDR1 is LGHNA and CDR2 is YSLEER. This CDR3 contains 16 residues. The DNA of the CDR3 is TGCGCCAGCAGTCTCCTCGGTGGAGGGGGCGCGTATGGCTACACCTTC. This sequence encodes CASSLLGGGGAYGYTF.

V is TRBV6-5 and J is TRBJ1-1; unclear D gene. The V end was cut by 0 bases, the J end by 3 bases, with 11 bases between. The CDR3 length is 15 residues. Germline V gene lookup returns CDR1 MNHEY and CDR2 SVGAGI. The CDR3 DNA reads as TGTGCCAGCAGTTACTCGAACTTTCGGGACACTGAAGCTTTCTTT. Its protein product is CASSYSNFRDTEAFF.

V usage is TRBV15 and J usage is TRBJ2-5; D is perhaps TRBD2 (5 bases). The germline V gene has CDR1 LNHNV and CDR2 YYDKDF (reference sequence). There are 12 residues in the CDR3. V lost 8 bases and J 5 bases, leaving 12 bases between the germline ends. CDR3 nucleotide sequence: TGTGCCACCGGGAGTGGAGAGGAGACCCAGTACTTC. This sequence encodes CATGSGEETQYF. The variable domain in full, with the rest retrieved from reference TRBV15 and TRBJ2-5, is DAMVIQNPRYQVTQFGKPVTLSCSQTLNHNVMYWYQQKSSQAPKLLFHYYDKDFNNEADTPDNFQSRRPNTSFCFLDIRSPGLGDTAMYLCATGSGEETQYFGPGTRLLVL.

This clone appeared a few times. The CDR3 sequence is CASSLATSVREQYF. For the CDR3, the DNA is TGCGCCAGCAGCTTGGCGACGTCCGTGAGGGAGCAGTACTTC. The chain combines TRBV5-1 with TRBJ2-7; D unresolved. CDR3 length: 14 residues. V was clipped by 0 bases and J by 7 bases, with 14 bases between them. Germline V lookup: CDR1 SGHRS, CDR2 YFSETQ.